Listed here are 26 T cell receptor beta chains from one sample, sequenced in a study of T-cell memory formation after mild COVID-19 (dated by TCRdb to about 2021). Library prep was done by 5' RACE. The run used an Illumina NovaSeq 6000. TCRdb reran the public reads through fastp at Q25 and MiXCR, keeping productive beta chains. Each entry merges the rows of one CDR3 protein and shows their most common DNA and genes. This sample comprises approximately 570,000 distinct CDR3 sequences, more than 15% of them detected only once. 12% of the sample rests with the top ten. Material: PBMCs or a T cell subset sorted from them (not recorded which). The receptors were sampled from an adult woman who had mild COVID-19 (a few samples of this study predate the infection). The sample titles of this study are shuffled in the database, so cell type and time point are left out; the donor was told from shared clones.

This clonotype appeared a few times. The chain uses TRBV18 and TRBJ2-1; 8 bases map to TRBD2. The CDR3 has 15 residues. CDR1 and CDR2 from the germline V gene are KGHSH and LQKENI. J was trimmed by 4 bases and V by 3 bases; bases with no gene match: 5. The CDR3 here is CASSPAASGYNEQFF. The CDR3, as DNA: TGTGCCAGCTCACCTGCGGCTAGCGGGTACAATGAGCAGTTCTTC.

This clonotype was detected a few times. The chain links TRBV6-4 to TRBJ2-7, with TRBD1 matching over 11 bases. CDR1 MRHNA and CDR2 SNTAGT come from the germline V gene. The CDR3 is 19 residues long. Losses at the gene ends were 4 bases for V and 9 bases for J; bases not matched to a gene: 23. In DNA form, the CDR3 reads TGTGCCAGCAGTGCACAAGGACAGGGGGCACTACGAGCAGTGTATTGGCAGTACTTC. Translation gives CASSAQGQGALRAVYWQYF.

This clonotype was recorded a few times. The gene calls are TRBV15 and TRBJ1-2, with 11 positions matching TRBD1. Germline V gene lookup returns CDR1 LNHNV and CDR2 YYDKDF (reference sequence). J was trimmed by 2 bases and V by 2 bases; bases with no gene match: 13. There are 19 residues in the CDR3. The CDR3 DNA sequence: TGTGCCACCAGCAGACTAAGCCCCTCATGGGACAGGGGGAACTATGGCTACACCTTC. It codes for CATSRLSPSWDRGNYGYTF.

In DNA, the CDR3 is TGTGCCTGGAGTGTGGGCAGGAATCAGCCCCAGCATTTT. This encodes CAWSVGRNQPQHF. V gene TRBV30 combines with J gene TRBJ1-5; D is ambiguous. Germline CDR1 GTSNPN, CDR2 SVGIG (reference sequence). This CDR3 spans 13 amino acids. Trimming cost V 0 bases and J 4 bases, with 7 bases left between them.

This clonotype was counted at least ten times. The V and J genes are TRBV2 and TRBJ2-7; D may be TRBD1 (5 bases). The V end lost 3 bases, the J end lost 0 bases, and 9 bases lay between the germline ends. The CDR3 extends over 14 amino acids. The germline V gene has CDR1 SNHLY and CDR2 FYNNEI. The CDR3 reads CASSEQGFSYEQYF. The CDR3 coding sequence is TGTGCCAGCAGTGAGCAGGGTTTCTCCTACGAGCAGTACTTC.

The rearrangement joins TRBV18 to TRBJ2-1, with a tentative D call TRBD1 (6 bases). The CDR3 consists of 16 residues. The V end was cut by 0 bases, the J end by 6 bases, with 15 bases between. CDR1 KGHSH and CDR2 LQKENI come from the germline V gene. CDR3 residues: CASSPPGLRGGNEQFF. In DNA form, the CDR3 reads TGTGCCAGCTCACCACCGGGGCTGCGAGGGGGCAATGAGCAGTTCTTC.

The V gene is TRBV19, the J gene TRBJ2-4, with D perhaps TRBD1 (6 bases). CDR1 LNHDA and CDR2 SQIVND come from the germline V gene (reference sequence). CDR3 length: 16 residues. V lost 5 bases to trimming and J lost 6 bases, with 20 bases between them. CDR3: CASSPDLHRVPNIQYF. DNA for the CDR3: TGTGCCAGTAGTCCAGATTTGCACAGGGTCCCAAACATTCAGTACTTC. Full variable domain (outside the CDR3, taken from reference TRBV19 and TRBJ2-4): DGGITQSPKYLFRKEGQNVTLSCEQNLNHDAMYWYRQDPGQGLRLIYYSQIVNDFQKGDIAEGYSVSREKKESFPLTVTSAQKNPTAFYLCASSPDLHRVPNIQYFGAGTRLSVL.

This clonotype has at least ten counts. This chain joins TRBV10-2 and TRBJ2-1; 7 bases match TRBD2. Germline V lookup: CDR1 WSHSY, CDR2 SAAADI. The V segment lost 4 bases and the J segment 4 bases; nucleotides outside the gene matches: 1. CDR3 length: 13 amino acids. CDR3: CASSGTSYNEQFF. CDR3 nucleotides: TGCGCCAGCAGTGGGACTAGTTACAATGAGCAGTTCTTC.

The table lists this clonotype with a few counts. The CDR3 loop reads CASTDLPGEFEQETQYF. CDR3 in DNA: TGTGCCAGCACCGACCTGCCGGGGGAGTTCGAGCAAGAGACCCAGTACTTC. The V call is TRBV12-3 or TRBV12-4, the J call TRBJ2-5, with D maybe TRBD2 (6 bases). Deletions cut 7 bases from V and 2 bases from J, with 23 bases between. This CDR3 is built from 17 residues.

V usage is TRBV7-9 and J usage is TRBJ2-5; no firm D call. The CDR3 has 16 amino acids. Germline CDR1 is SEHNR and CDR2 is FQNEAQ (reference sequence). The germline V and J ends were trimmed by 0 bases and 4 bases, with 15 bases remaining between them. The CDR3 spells CASSLARRKNSETQYF. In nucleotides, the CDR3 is TGTGCCAGCAGCTTAGCGCGGAGAAAGAATTCAGAGACCCAGTACTTC. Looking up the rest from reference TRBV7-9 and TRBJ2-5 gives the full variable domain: DTGVSQNPRHKITKRGQNVTFRCDPISEHNRLYWYRQTLGQGPEFLTYFQNEAQLEKSRLLSDRFSAERPKGSFSTLEIQRTEQGDSAMYLCASSLARRKNSETQYFGPGTRLLVL.

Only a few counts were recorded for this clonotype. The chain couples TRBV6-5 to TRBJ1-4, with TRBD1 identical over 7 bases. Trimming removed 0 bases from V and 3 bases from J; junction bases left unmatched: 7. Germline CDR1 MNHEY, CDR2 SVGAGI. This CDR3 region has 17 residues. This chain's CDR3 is CASSYSRGRTANEKLFF. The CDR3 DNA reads TGTGCCAGCAGTTACTCTAGGGGGCGAACAGCTAATGAAAAACTGTTTTTT.

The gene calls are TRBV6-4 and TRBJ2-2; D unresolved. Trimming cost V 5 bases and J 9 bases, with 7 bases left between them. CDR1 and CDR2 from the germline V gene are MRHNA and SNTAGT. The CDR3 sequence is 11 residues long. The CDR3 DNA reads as TGTGCCAGCAGTAGTCCTCGGGAGCTGTTTTTT. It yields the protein CASSSPRELFF.

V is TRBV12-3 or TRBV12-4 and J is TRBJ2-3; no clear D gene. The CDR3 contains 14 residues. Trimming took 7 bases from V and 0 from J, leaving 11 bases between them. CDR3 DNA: TGTGCCAGCATCAGATCCCTTAGCACAGATACGCAGTATTTT. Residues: CASIRSLSTDTQYF.

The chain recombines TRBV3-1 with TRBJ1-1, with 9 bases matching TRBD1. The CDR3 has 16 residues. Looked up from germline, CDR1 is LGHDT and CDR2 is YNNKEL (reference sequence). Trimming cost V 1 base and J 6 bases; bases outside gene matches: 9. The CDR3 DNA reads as TGTGCCAGCAGCCAAGTCGGTTCACAGGGGGCGGCTGAAGCTTTCTTT. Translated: CASSQVGSQGAAEAFF.

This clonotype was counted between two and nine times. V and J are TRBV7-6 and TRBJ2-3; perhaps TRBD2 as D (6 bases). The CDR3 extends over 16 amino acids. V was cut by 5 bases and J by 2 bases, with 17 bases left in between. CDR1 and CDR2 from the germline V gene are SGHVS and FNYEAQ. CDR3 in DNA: TGTGCCAGCAGCCCCGCAGGAGGGTTCGACACAGATACGCAGTATTTT. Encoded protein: CASSPAGGFDTDTQYF.

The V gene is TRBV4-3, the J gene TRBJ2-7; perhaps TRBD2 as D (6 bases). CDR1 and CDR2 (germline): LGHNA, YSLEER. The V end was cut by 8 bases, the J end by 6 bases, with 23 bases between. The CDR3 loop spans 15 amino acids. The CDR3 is CASSGGRGVLREQYF. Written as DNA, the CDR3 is TGCGCCAGCTCCGGAGGGAGAGGAGTACTACGCGAGCAGTACTTC.

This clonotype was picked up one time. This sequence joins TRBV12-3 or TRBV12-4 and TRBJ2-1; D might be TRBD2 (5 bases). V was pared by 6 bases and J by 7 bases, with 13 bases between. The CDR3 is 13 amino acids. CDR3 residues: CASSVRRGNEQFF. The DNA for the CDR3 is TGTGCCAGCAGCGTACGACGGGGTAATGAGCAGTTCTTC.

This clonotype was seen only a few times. In DNA, the CDR3 is TGTGCCAGCAGCCAGGACAGGGCAAATGGCTACACCTTC. Translating it yields CASSQDRANGYTF. The chain uses TRBV7-9 and TRBJ1-2, with 8 nucleotides matching TRBD1. The length of the CDR3 is 13 residues. Per the germline V gene, CDR1 is SEHNR and CDR2 is FQNEAQ (reference sequence). Trimming removed 5 bases from V and 6 bases from J; junction bases left unmatched: 5.

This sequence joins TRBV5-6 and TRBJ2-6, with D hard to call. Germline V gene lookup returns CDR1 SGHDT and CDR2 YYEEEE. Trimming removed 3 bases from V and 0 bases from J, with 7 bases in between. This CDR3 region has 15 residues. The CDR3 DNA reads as TGTGCCAGCAGCTCCACCCCCTCTGGGGCCAACGTCCTGACTTTC. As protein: CASSSTPSGANVLTF.

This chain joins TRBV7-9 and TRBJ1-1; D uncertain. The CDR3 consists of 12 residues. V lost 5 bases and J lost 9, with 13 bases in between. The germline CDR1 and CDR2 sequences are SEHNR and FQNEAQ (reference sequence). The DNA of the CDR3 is TGTGCCAGCAGCCTGACCCCCCTTCAAGCTTTCTTT. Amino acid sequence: CASSLTPLQAFF.

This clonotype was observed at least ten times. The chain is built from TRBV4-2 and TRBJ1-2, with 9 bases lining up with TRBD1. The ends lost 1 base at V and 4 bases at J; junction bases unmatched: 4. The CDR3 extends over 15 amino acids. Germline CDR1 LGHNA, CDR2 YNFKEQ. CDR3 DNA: TGTGCCAGCAGCCAAGCTGTGACAGGGGGCTATGGCTACACCTTC. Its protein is CASSQAVTGGYGYTF.

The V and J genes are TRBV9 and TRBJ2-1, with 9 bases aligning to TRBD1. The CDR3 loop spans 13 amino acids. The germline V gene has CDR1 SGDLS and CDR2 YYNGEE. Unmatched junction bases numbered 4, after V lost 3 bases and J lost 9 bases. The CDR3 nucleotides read TGTGCCAGCAGCGCAGGGACAGGGCTTGAGCAGTTCTTC. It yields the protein CASSAGTGLEQFF.

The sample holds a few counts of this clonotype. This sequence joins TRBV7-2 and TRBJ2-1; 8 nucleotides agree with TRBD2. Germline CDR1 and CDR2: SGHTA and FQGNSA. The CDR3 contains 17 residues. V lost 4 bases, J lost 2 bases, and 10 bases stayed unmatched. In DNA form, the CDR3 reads TGTGCCAGCAGCTCCCGGGAGCGGGAGTACCCCTACAATGAGCAGTTCTTC. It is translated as CASSSREREYPYNEQFF.

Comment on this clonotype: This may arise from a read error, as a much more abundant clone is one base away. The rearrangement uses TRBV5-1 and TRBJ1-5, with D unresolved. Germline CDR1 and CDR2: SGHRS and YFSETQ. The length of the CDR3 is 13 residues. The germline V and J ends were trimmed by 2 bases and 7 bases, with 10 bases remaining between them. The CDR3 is CASSFVGKQPQHF. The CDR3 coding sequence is TGCGCCAGCAGCTTCGTCGGGAAACAGCCCCAGCATTTT.

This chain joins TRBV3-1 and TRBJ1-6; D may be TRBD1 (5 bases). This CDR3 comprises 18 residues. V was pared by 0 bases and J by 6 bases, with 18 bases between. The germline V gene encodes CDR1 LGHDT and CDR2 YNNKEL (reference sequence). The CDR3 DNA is TGTGCCAGCAGCCAAGATCGGTCCATAAGGGGACTTAATTCACCCCTCCACTTT. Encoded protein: CASSQDRSIRGLNSPLHF.

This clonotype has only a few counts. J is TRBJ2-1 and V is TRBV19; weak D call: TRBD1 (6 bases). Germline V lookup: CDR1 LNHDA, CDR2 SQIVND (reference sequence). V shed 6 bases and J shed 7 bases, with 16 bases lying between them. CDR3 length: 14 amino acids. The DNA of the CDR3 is TGTGCCAGTAGGGTGGGACACCCACGGAATGAGCAGTTCTTC. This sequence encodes CASRVGHPRNEQFF.